The 16 T cell receptor beta chains below come from one sample, sequenced in a study of cytomegalovirus exposure and HLA in healthy donors listed by TCRdb under 2017. The library relied on the immunoSEQ multiplex PCR assay. For the multiplex PCR, a mixture combining 60 forward primers for TCR Vbeta segments and 13 reverse primers for TCR Jbeta segments was used. TCRdb stores this immuneACCESS table with in-frame sequences only. Part of the clones is absent; in the studies checked, under half of the shortfall reflects unresolved V genes, and no reason is known for the rest. The sample profile shows fewer than 100,000 clones; roughly three quarters of them were found once. The leading ten clones occupy roughly 7.7% of the sample. Sequencing was performed on PBMCs. Receptors originate from a female donor in good health and CMV-seronegative.

This clone was picked up a small number of times. V usage is TRBV9 and J usage is TRBJ2-2, with D possibly being TRBD2 (6 bases). The CDR3 consists of 14 residues. The germline V gene encodes CDR1 SGDLS and CDR2 YYNGEE. V lost 7 bases and J lost 2, with 12 bases in between. CDR3 in amino acids: CASAGGINTGELFF. DNA of the CDR3: TGTGCCAGCGCTGGAGGGATTAACACCGGGGAGCTGTTTTTT.

This clone was seen only once. The chain carries TRBV6-5 and TRBJ1-1, with 7 bases aligning to TRBD1. The CDR3 length is 13 residues. The trim removed 7 bases at V and 7 bases at J, leaving 9 bases unmatched. CDR1 MNHEY and CDR2 SVGAGI come from the germline V gene. CDR3 DNA sequence: TGTGCCAGCACCCGCCGACAGGGCATTGAAGCTTTCTTT. It yields the protein CASTRRQGIEAFF.

The CDR3 is CASSQGTSFYNEQFF. The CDR3 nucleotides are TGTGCCAGCAGCCAAGGGACTTCCTTCTACAATGAGCAGTTCTTC. The chain employs TRBV16 and TRBJ2-1; D may be TRBD2 (6 bases). This CDR3 contains 15 residues. Trimming cost V 2 bases and J 3 bases, with 11 bases left between them. Germline loops: CDR1 KGHSY, CDR2 FQNENV.

The V gene is TRBV28, the J gene TRBJ1-5; a possible D gene is TRBD1 (6 bases). The CDR3 is made up of 15 amino acids. In germline, CDR1 is MDHEN, CDR2 SYDVKM. V was shortened by 3 bases and J by 6 bases, with 15 bases between the two germline ends. The CDR3 region has the DNA TGTGCCAGCAGTTTCGGGGGGCTGGATAGTCAGCCCCAGCATTTT. Encoded protein: CASSFGGLDSQPQHF.

The chain combines TRBV15 with TRBJ1-4, with TRBD1 identical over 9 bases. CDR1 LNHNV and CDR2 YYDKDF come from the germline V gene (reference sequence). The CDR3 loop spans 14 amino acids. The trim removed 4 bases at V and 7 bases at J, leaving 4 bases unmatched. CDR3: CATSTPGQGEKLFF. In nucleotides, the CDR3 is TGTGCCACCAGCACACCGGGACAGGGTGAAAAACTGTTTTTT.

This clone has only a few counts. The genes are TRBV28 and TRBJ1-4, with 7 bases identical to TRBD1. Germline V CDR1 and CDR2: MDHEN, SYDVKM. The ends lost 0 bases at V and 7 bases at J; junction bases unmatched: 5. The CDR3 length is 15 residues. CDR3 DNA: TGTGCCAGCAGTTTATGGGGTAGGGGGCGTGAAAAACTGTTTTTT. The encoded protein is CASSLWGRGREKLFF.

This chain connects TRBV7-2 to TRBJ1-2, with a tentative D call TRBD1 (5 bases). The V and J ends lost 5 bases and 2 bases respectively, with 21 bases between them. The CDR3 consists of 17 residues. CDR1 SGHTA and CDR2 FQGNSA come from the germline V gene. Here the CDR3 DNA reads TGTGCCAGCAGCCCGGGAGGAGGGGTTAAGCACAACTATGGCTACACCTTC. This translates into CASSPGGGVKHNYGYTF.

This clone was counted a few times. The chain links TRBV7-2 to TRBJ1-5, with D maybe TRBD1 (5 bases). Germline loops: CDR1 SGHTA, CDR2 FQGNSA. Trimming stripped 5 bases from V and 1 base from J, with 12 bases between. CDR3 size: 15 residues. CDR3: CASSLVGGSNQPQHF. Here the CDR3 DNA reads TGTGCCAGCAGCCTGGTCGGGGGAAGCAATCAGCCCCAGCATTTT.

The V gene is TRBV18, the J gene TRBJ1-3; tentative D call: TRBD1 (5 bases). From germline, CDR1 is KGHSH and CDR2 LQKENI. CDR3 length: 15 amino acids. V shed 4 bases and J shed 0 bases, with 10 bases lying between them. Written as DNA, the CDR3 is TGTGCCAGCTCACTAACAGGCAACTCTGGAAACACCATATATTTT. Its translation: CASSLTGNSGNTIYF.

CDR3 nucleotides: TGTGCCAGCAGCCCCAATCTGCGGACAGGGGGCCAATTAGATACGCAGTATTTT. This translates into CASSPNLRTGGQLDTQYF. V gene TRBV11-1 combines with J gene TRBJ2-3; 11 positions agree with TRBD1. With 5 bases clipped from V and 5 bases from J, the junction kept 15 bases outside the gene matches. Germline assignment: CDR1 SGHAT and CDR2 FQDESV (reference sequence). The CDR3 totals 18 residues.

This chain connects TRBV11-2 to TRBJ2-7; 14 positions agree with TRBD2. V lost 5 bases, J lost 1 base, and 1 base stayed unmatched. CDR1 and CDR2 (germline): SGHAT, FQNNGV. This CDR3 contains 15 residues. CDR3 nucleotides: TGTGCCAGCAGCCGACTAGCGGGAGGGTCCTACGAGCAGTACTTC. It codes for CASSRLAGGSYEQYF.

The rearrangement uses TRBV2 and TRBJ1-5; possibly TRBD1 for D (5 bases). The ends were cut back, 5 bases at V and 2 bases at J, with 10 bases in the middle. This CDR3 comprises 14 residues. The V gene's germline CDR1 is SNHLY and CDR2 FYNNEI. In DNA, the CDR3 is TGTGCCAGCAGTTCAGGGTCCCGCAATCAGCCCCAGCATTTT. Its protein is CASSSGSRNQPQHF.

V usage is TRBV10-3 and J usage is TRBJ1-2; no clear D gene. Germline CDR1 is ENHRY and CDR2 is SYGVKD. The CDR3 extends over 12 amino acids. V was pared by 3 bases and J by 4 bases, with 6 bases between. CDR3 loop: CAISENTYGYTF. CDR3 in DNA: TGTGCCATCAGTGAAAACACCTATGGCTACACCTTC.

This sequence joins TRBV29-1 and TRBJ2-5; 7 nucleotides line up with TRBD1. Trimming cost V 6 bases and J 3 bases; bases outside gene matches: 7. The length of the CDR3 is 13 residues. From germline, CDR1 is SQVTM and CDR2 ANQGSEA. The chain's CDR3 is CSVADRAEETQYF. CDR3 DNA sequence: TGCAGCGTAGCAGACAGGGCTGAAGAGACCCAGTACTTC.

This chain links TRBV2 with TRBJ2-3; 10 bases fit TRBD1. The CDR3 sequence is 14 residues long. The V gene's germline CDR1 is SNHLY and CDR2 FYNNEI. V dropped 7 bases and J dropped 4; count of bases not matched to a gene: 5. The CDR3 sequence: CASTPGQGPDTQYF. The CDR3 region has the DNA TGTGCCAGCACCCCGGGACAGGGGCCAGATACGCAGTATTTT.

V and J are TRBV30 and TRBJ2-7; the D gene is possibly TRBD1 (6 bases). Trimming removed 0 bases from V and 0 bases from J, with 12 bases in between. The CDR3 runs 15 residues. CDR1 is GTSNPN and CDR2 is SVGIG in the germline V gene (reference sequence). The CDR3 region has the DNA TGTGCCTGGAGTGTTGGTAGGGGGAGCTCCTACGAGCAGTACTTC. It translates to CAWSVGRGSSYEQYF.